The next 7 T cell receptor beta chains were all read from a single sample in a study of blood T cell repertoires in COVID-19. Measured with immunoSEQ multiplex PCR; TCRdb has only the in-frame clones, and not every one. Of approximately 85,000 clones in the sample, roughly 88% were seen once. Material for sequencing was peripheral blood. The receptors here all came from a man aged 50 to 60 with active or convalescent COVID-19.

J is TRBJ2-7 and V is TRBV6-5; 7 nucleotides agree with TRBD1. CDR3 size: 15 residues. The V segment lost 4 bases and the J segment 3 bases; nucleotides outside the gene matches: 9. In germline, CDR1 is MNHEY, CDR2 SVGAGI. In DNA, the CDR3 is TGTGCCAGCAGTTTCTCGCCGGGACAGCTCTACGAGCAGTACTTC. Translation gives CASSFSPGQLYEQYF.

CDR3 coding DNA: TGTGCCAGCAGTTACTCTGTAGGGGTGAACACTGAAGCTTTCTTT. It encodes CASSYSVGVNTEAFF. This chain links TRBV6-6 with TRBJ1-1; D might be TRBD1 (5 bases). The CDR3 is 15 residues long. Germline CDR1 is MNHNY and CDR2 is SVGAGI (reference sequence). The V end was cut by 0 bases, the J end by 0 bases, with 8 bases between.

This chain links TRBV11-2 with TRBJ2-5; D may be TRBD2 (5 bases). Trimming removed 5 bases from V and 4 bases from J, with 17 bases in between. Germline CDR1 SGHAT, CDR2 FQNNGV. There are 15 residues in the CDR3. CDR3 sequence: CASSSGGRRAETQYF. DNA for the CDR3: TGTGCCAGCAGCAGCGGCGGGCGTCGGGCAGAGACCCAGTACTTC.

The sample holds one count of this clone. The chain employs TRBV5-1 and TRBJ2-1; D is undetermined. This CDR3 has 13 amino acids. The V gene's germline CDR1 is SGHRS and CDR2 YFSETQ. Trimming left V 4 bases short and J 5 bases short, with 10 bases between. CDR3 sequence (DNA): TGCGCCAGCAGCCCAGTTGCTCACAATGAGCAGTTCTTC. Protein product: CASSPVAHNEQFF. Drawing the rest from reference TRBV5-1 and TRBJ2-1, the complete variable domain is KAGVTQTPRYLIKTRGQQVTLSCSPISGHRSVSWYQQTPGQGLQFLFEYFSETQRNKGNFPGRFSGRQFSNSRSEMNVSTLELGDSALYLCASSPVAHNEQFFGPGTRLTVL.

The gene calls are TRBV20-1 and TRBJ1-6, with a possible D match to TRBD1 (5 bases). Germline loops: CDR1 DFQATT, CDR2 SNEGSKA (reference sequence). This CDR3 contains 14 residues. Trimming left V 3 bases short and J 5 bases short, with 11 bases between. In DNA form, the CDR3 reads TGCAGTGCTAGTATTCCAGGGAATAATTCACCCCTCCACTTT. Translating gives CSASIPGNNSPLHF.

The rearrangement joins TRBV5-1 to TRBJ1-1; D possibly corresponds to TRBD1 (5 bases). The CDR3 sequence is 12 residues long. V shed 5 bases and J shed 7 bases, with 12 bases lying between them. Germline V gene lookup returns CDR1 SGHRS and CDR2 YFSETQ. This CDR3 is CASRGTDYEAFF. CDR3 DNA sequence: TGCGCCAGCAGAGGGACTGACTATGAAGCTTTCTTT.

The chain employs TRBV5-4 and TRBJ2-3; D not resolved. This CDR3 region has 13 residues. In germline, CDR1 is SGHNT, CDR2 YYREEE (reference sequence). V lost 4 bases, J lost 1 base, and 7 bases lay in between. DNA for the CDR3: TGTGCCAGCAGCCCCGAGGGCACAGATACGCAGTATTTT. It translates to CASSPEGTDTQYF. The complete variable domain, with remaining parts taken from reference TRBV5-4 and TRBJ2-3, reads ETGVTQSPTHLIKTRGQQVTLRCSSQSGHNTVSWYQQALGQGPQFIFQYYREEENGRGNFPPRFSGLQFPNYSSELNVNALELDDSALYLCASSPEGTDTQYFGPGTRLTVL.